This TCR beta chain was identified during a study of CD8 T cells in ankylosing spondylitis. General study findings and limits: Within peripheral blood, clones linked to disease were CD8+ and relatively rare. Reportedly, significant enrichment of disease-linked clones occurred in matched ankylosing spondylitis synovial fluid. One TCR beta motif, made up of eight or nine highly homologous variants, appeared characteristic of ankylosing spondylitis blood.

This clonotype was counted at least ten times. Its cognate antigen is unknown. One junction end does not reproduce the germline sequence, and a read error may be involved. 5'-RACE, quantitative and with molecular barcodes, yielded the TCR beta libraries. MiXCR, run by TCRdb on the 5' RACE reads, gives a single entry per CDR3 protein. The sample carries fewer than 150,000 distinct CDR3 sequences, 7% to 8% recorded once. The CDR3 totals 16 residues. The source is a female donor with ankylosing spondylitis or in good health (not recorded which). V and J are TRBV12-3 or TRBV12-4 and TRBJ1-6; tentatively, D is TRBD1 (6 bases). What was sequenced was blood, either unsorted or a sorted T cell fraction (not recorded which). This chain's CDR3 is CASRLGGGFGNSPLHF. The CDR3 region has the DNA TGTGCCAGCAGGTTAGGGGGGGGTTTTGGTAATTCACCCCTCCACTTT.